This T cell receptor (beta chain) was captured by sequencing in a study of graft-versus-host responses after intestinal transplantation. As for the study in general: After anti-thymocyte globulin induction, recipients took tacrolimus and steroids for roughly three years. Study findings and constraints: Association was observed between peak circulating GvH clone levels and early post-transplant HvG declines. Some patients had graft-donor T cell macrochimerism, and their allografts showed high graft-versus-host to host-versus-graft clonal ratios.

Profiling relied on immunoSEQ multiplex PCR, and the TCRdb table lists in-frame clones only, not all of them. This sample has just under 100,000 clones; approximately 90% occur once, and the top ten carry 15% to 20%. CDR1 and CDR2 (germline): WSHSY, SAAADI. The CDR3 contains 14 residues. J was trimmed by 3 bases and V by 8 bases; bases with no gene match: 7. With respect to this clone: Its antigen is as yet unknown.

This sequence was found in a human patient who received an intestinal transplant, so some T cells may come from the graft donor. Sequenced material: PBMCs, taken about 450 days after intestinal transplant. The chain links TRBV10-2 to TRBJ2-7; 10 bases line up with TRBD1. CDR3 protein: CASVTGTGDYEQYF. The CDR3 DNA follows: TGCGCCAGCGTTACCGGGACAGGGGACTACGAGCAGTACTTC.